This is a list of T cell receptor beta chains from one sample in a study of CD8+ T cells in alopecia areata. TCRdb's copy holds only in-frame clones and misses some; the assay was immunoSEQ multiplex PCR. The data show around 140,000 clones, about 56% seen once. The sample in question was CD8+ T cells sorted from blood, obtained at week 4, from a patient treated with tofacitinib. These receptors all come from a human donor with alopecia areata. Each CDR3 is given with its conserved first and last residue. Fields, in order: V gene, J gene, clone size, CDR3 length, CDR3 protein. Size values are once, few and many counts, or a class for expanded clones, and some rows have none.

v_call: TRBV30
j_call: TRBJ2-7
clone_size: .
cdr3_length: 15
cdr3_aa: CAWRRGSGRHYEQYF

v_call: TRBV5-6
j_call: TRBJ2-1
clone_size: .
cdr3_length: 15
cdr3_aa: CASSTGQGSYNEQFF

v_call: TRBV29-1
j_call: TRBJ2-5
clone_size: few
cdr3_length: 15
cdr3_aa: CSVGGLQGASETQYF

v_call: TRBV6-5
j_call: TRBJ1-2
clone_size: .
cdr3_length: 12
cdr3_aa: CASQGEYSGYTF

v_call: TRBV29-1
j_call: TRBJ1-2
clone_size: .
cdr3_length: 10
cdr3_aa: CSVVEYGYTF

v_call: TRBV5-1
j_call: TRBJ2-7
clone_size: .
cdr3_length: 15
cdr3_aa: CASSLIPGRPYEQYF

v_call: TRBV27
j_call: TRBJ2-7
clone_size: .
cdr3_length: 14
cdr3_aa: CASSLVSRGDEQYF

v_call: TRBV18
j_call: TRBJ2-7
clone_size: .
cdr3_length: 16
cdr3_aa: CASSPIYRGDDYEQYF

v_call: TRBV9
j_call: TRBJ2-1
clone_size: .
cdr3_length: 17
cdr3_aa: CASSVDIRGGPNNEQFF

v_call: TRBV29-1
j_call: TRBJ2-2
clone_size: .
cdr3_length: 14
cdr3_aa: CSVEGGHNTGELFF

v_call: TRBV6-5
j_call: TRBJ2-5
clone_size: .
cdr3_length: 16
cdr3_aa: CASSYSLEGWQETQYF

v_call: TRBV5-6
j_call: TRBJ1-5
clone_size: .
cdr3_length: 15
cdr3_aa: CASSLGGYGNQPQHF

v_call: TRBV7-2
j_call: TRBJ2-3
clone_size: .
cdr3_length: 17
cdr3_aa: CASSSTALYRGADTQYF

v_call: TRBV28
j_call: TRBJ2-7
clone_size: .
cdr3_length: 16
cdr3_aa: CASSPTPRDRVHEQYF

v_call: TRBV29-1
j_call: TRBJ2-1
clone_size: few
cdr3_length: 15
cdr3_aa: CSVEDPLAGYNEQFF

v_call: TRBV5-1
j_call: TRBJ1-1
clone_size: few
cdr3_length: 12
cdr3_aa: CASGRANTEAFF

v_call: TRBV29-1
j_call: TRBJ2-7
clone_size: .
cdr3_length: 14
cdr3_aa: CSVVYGEFSYEQYF

v_call: TRBV30
j_call: TRBJ1-6
clone_size: .
cdr3_length: 14
cdr3_aa: CAWSVGRGNSPLHF

v_call: TRBV10-3
j_call: TRBJ2-1
clone_size: .
cdr3_length: 14
cdr3_aa: CAISEGPPYNEQFF

v_call: TRBV29-1
j_call: TRBJ2-3
clone_size: .
cdr3_length: 10
cdr3_aa: CSAQADTQYF

v_call: TRBV10-3
j_call: TRBJ2-6
clone_size: .
cdr3_length: 16
cdr3_aa: CAISDVQAPGANVLTF

v_call: TRBV30
j_call: TRBJ1-1
clone_size: few
cdr3_length: 16
cdr3_aa: CAWTVTGEAWDTEAFF

v_call: TRBV6-1
j_call: TRBJ1-2
clone_size: .
cdr3_length: 15
cdr3_aa: CASSEGGAGIYGYTF

v_call: TRBV13
j_call: TRBJ2-6
clone_size: few
cdr3_length: 15
cdr3_aa: CASSHTYSGANVLTF

v_call: TRBV19
j_call: TRBJ1-1
clone_size: .
cdr3_length: 13
cdr3_aa: CASSRRERTEAFF

v_call: TRBV29-1
j_call: TRBJ1-2
clone_size: .
cdr3_length: 14
cdr3_aa: CSVHLTGTPYGYTF

v_call: TRBV30
j_call: TRBJ2-1
clone_size: .
cdr3_length: 12
cdr3_aa: CAWASGLNEQFF

v_call: TRBV5-1
j_call: TRBJ2-1
clone_size: .
cdr3_length: 15
cdr3_aa: CASSPDGSSYNEQFF

v_call: TRBV10-3
j_call: TRBJ2-3
clone_size: .
cdr3_length: 11
cdr3_aa: CAISESDTQYF

v_call: TRBV7-9
j_call: TRBJ2-1
clone_size: .
cdr3_length: 14
cdr3_aa: CASSLTSGGNEQFF

v_call: TRBV27
j_call: TRBJ2-5
clone_size: once
cdr3_length: 13
cdr3_aa: CASSAGDAETQYF

v_call: TRBV27
j_call: TRBJ2-3
clone_size: .
cdr3_length: 16
cdr3_aa: CASSPPGQGFGGTQYF

v_call: TRBV5-6
j_call: TRBJ1-4
clone_size: .
cdr3_length: 14
cdr3_aa: CASSLEQLNEKLFF

v_call: TRBV9
j_call: TRBJ2-1
clone_size: .
cdr3_length: 16
cdr3_aa: CASSAWDDQAYNEQFF

v_call: TRBV27
j_call: TRBJ2-7
clone_size: few
cdr3_length: 13
cdr3_aa: CASRGQGAYEQYF

v_call: TRBV10-3
j_call: TRBJ2-3
clone_size: .
cdr3_length: 18
cdr3_aa: CAISETRTSGGPTDTQYF

v_call: TRBV30
j_call: TRBJ1-6
clone_size: few
cdr3_length: 14
cdr3_aa: CAWSYFGGDSPLHF

v_call: TRBV6-5
j_call: TRBJ2-7
clone_size: few
cdr3_length: 15
cdr3_aa: CASSYSLDYTYEQYF

v_call: TRBV19
j_call: TRBJ2-1
clone_size: .
cdr3_length: 12
cdr3_aa: CASRNRESEQFF

v_call: TRBV9
j_call: TRBJ2-7
clone_size: .
cdr3_length: 15
cdr3_aa: CASSGIRQGALEQYF

v_call: TRBV30
j_call: TRBJ1-3
clone_size: once
cdr3_length: 14
cdr3_aa: CAWRWPGSGNTIYF